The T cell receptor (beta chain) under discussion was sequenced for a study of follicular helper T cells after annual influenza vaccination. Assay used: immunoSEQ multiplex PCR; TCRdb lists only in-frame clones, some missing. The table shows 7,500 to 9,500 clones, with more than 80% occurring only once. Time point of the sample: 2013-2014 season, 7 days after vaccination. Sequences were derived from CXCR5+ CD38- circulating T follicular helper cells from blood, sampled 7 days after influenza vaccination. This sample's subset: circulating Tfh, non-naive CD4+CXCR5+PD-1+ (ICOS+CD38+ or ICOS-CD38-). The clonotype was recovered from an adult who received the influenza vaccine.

The CDR3 DNA follows: TGTGCCAGCAGTGAGTACAGCGGGGCTAGCAATCAGCCCCAGCATTTT. It encodes CASSEYSGASNQPQHF. The chain employs TRBV6-1 and TRBJ1-5, with D possibly being TRBD1 (5 bases). The CDR3 runs to 16 residues. Germline CDR1 is MNHNS and CDR2 is SASEGT. Trimming took off 3 bases at V and 0 bases at J, with 12 bases between the two ends.